This T cell receptor (beta chain) came from a study of T-cell memory formation after mild COVID-19. Notes on the study in general: Some clones that responded turned up in pre-infection memory, which suggests that cross-reactive memory joined in.

TCRdb called the 5' RACE reads again in MiXCR, with one record for every CDR3 protein. This sample has around 300,000 distinct CDR3 sequences; roughly 13% occur once, and the top ten carry 22%. The CDR3 contains 13 residues. Germline loops: CDR1 MNHEY, CDR2 SVGAGI. Trimming removed 6 bases from V and 3 bases from J, with 11 bases in between. Details on this clonotype: The antigen remains undetermined.

The sequence was collected from a man in his late teens or twenties who had mild COVID-19 (a few samples of this study predate the infection). Cell type and time point are not known. The sample consisted of PBMCs or a T cell subset sorted from them (not recorded which). The rearrangement links TRBV6-5 to TRBJ1-2, with D possibly TRBD1 on 5 matching bases. CDR3 protein: CASRGTEYYGYTF. In nucleotides, the CDR3 is TGTGCCAGCAGGGGGACGGAGTACTATGGCTACACCTTC.